This T cell receptor beta chain was retrieved from a study of T cells in Graves' hyperthyroidism and ophthalmopathy. The overall study: Before treatment of any kind, peripheral blood was taken at initial diagnosis.

This CDR3 has 14 amino acids. Germline CDR1 reads DFQATT; CDR2 reads SNEGSKA (reference sequence). J lost 2 bases, V lost 4 bases, and 1 base had no gene match. Stable Graves' hyperthyroidism denoted no ophthalmopathy progression over 18 months. Researchers amplified the TCR beta CDR3 regions from RNA transcripts. The TCR CDR3 first-round RT-PCR relied on the HTBI primer set. One entry per CDR3 protein results from TCRdb running MiXCR on the multiplex PCR reads. The sample consists of fewer than 900,000 distinct CDR3 sequences, over 15% of them appearing once. This clonotype was seen a handful of times.

This clonotype originated in a young man with Graves' hyperthyroidism. Sequences were obtained from blood. J is TRBJ1-3 and V is TRBV20-1; TRBD1 agrees at 11 bases. Here the CDR3 reads CSAKDRGPGNTIYF. The CDR3 DNA reads TGCAGTGCTAAGGACAGGGGGCCTGGAAACACCATATATTTT.